Listed here are 22 T cell receptor beta chains from one sample, sequenced in a study of CD8+ T cells in alopecia areata. Peripheral blood samples and lesional scalp punch biopsies were obtained from alopecia areata patients. After isolation, RNA underwent reverse transcription to generate cDNA as the sequencing template. Libraries were prepared by immunoSEQ multiplex PCR; TCRdb keeps only in-frame clonotypes and omits some of them. Altogether 10,000 to 15,000 clones are present, 50% to 60% being singletons, with the ten largest covering about an eighth. Sequencing used skin. The receptors come from a human donor with alopecia areata.

The rearrangement links TRBV28 to TRBJ2-3, with TRBD2 identical over 13 bases. The CDR3 totals 17 residues. Per the germline V gene, CDR1 is MDHEN and CDR2 is SYDVKM. Trimming removed 6 bases from V and 4 bases from J; junction bases left unmatched: 10. The CDR3 DNA reads TGTGCCAGCAGCCCCATTGGACTAGCGGGAGACTCAGATACGCAGTATTTT. Translating gives CASSPIGLAGDSDTQYF.

The chain joins TRBV6-6 to TRBJ2-7; TRBD2 is a possible D gene (5 bases). Trimming cost V 8 bases and J 1 base, with 15 bases left between them. Germline values: CDR1 MNHNY, CDR2 SVGAGI (reference sequence). There are 14 residues in the CDR3. The CDR3 DNA reads TGTGCCAGCTCGCTCACTTCGGGATCCTACGAGCAGTACTTC. Amino acids: CASSLTSGSYEQYF.

The genes are TRBV10-2 and TRBJ1-4; a weak D match, TRBD1 (5 bases). Trimming shortened V by 3 bases and J by 11 bases, and 16 bases separated the two germline ends. The CDR3 totals 14 residues. Germline V gene data show CDR1 as WSHSY and CDR2 as SAAADI. The DNA of the CDR3 is TGCGCCAGCAGTGACGACCTTCAGGGAATCAAACTGTTTTTT. This gives the protein CASSDDLQGIKLFF.

The V call is TRBV11-1, the J call TRBJ2-5; perhaps TRBD1 as D (5 bases). Trimming shortened V by 6 bases and J by 5 bases, and 25 bases separated the two germline ends. Germline V gene lookup returns CDR1 SGHAT and CDR2 FQDESV (reference sequence). This CDR3 contains 17 residues. The CDR3 here is CASSRVGAGSYMETQYF. The CDR3 DNA reads TGTGCCAGCAGTCGAGTAGGGGCAGGGTCATATATGGAGACCCAGTACTTC.

The CDR3 coding sequence is TGTGCCAGCAGCTTAGTTCACCAAGAGACCCAGTACTTC. Translation: CASSLVHQETQYF. This rearrangement joins TRBV13 to TRBJ2-5; D is undetermined. CDR3 length equals 13 residues. Germline-derived CDR1 and CDR2 are PRHDT and FYEKMQ (reference sequence). V lost 1 base to trimming and J lost 0 bases, with 3 bases between them.

The V call is TRBV28, the J call TRBJ2-7, with TRBD1 as a possible D gene (6 bases). The germline gives CDR1 MDHEN, CDR2 SYDVKM. This CDR3 has 16 amino acids. Trimming took off 5 bases at V and 1 base at J, with 18 bases between the two ends. The CDR3 DNA follows: TGTGCCAGCAGTCCACCTTTGGGGGCTGTTTCCTACGAGCAGTACTTC. It translates to CASSPPLGAVSYEQYF.

The CDR3 spells CASSRTQALSYEQYF. The CDR3 DNA is TGTGCCAGCTCCCGAACCCAAGCGCTATCCTACGAGCAGTACTTC. The gene calls are TRBV11-2 and TRBJ2-7; no firm D call. Germline loops: CDR1 SGHAT, CDR2 FQNNGV. The CDR3 has 15 amino acids. V was cut by 8 bases and J by 1 base, with 18 bases left in between.

This clone has just a few counts. V gene TRBV15 combines with J gene TRBJ2-1; TRBD2 matches 11 bases. Germline CDR1 LNHNV, CDR2 YYDKDF (reference sequence). The CDR3 contains 19 residues. V was pared by 0 bases and J by 4 bases, with 11 bases of the junction left unmatched. The CDR3 here is CATSRDGFGLAGGYNEQFF. The CDR3 nucleotides read TGTGCCACCAGCAGAGATGGCTTCGGCCTAGCGGGAGGATACAATGAGCAGTTCTTC.

The chain combines TRBV19 with TRBJ2-7, with D unresolved. The CDR3 runs 14 residues. With 3 bases removed from V and 6 bases from J, the gap between germline ends came to 15 bases. Germline CDR1 LNHDA, CDR2 SQIVND (reference sequence). As DNA, the CDR3 is TGTGCCAGTAGTATTGTTGCACTCTCCGGCGAGCAGTACTTC. Residues: CASSIVALSGEQYF.

This sequence joins TRBV7-2 and TRBJ2-2, with D perhaps matching TRBD1 (5 bases). The germline V and J ends were trimmed by 3 bases and 0 bases, with 14 bases remaining between them. The germline CDR1 and CDR2 sequences are SGHTA and FQGNSA. This CDR3 region has 17 residues. The CDR3 DNA follows: TGTGCCAGCAGCTTGCCGCTAGGACATTCGAACACCGGGGAGCTGTTTTTT. Protein sequence: CASSLPLGHSNTGELFF.

V is TRBV27 and J is TRBJ1-1, with D possibly TRBD1 on 5 matching bases. From germline, CDR1 is MNHEY and CDR2 SMNVEV (reference sequence). V was shortened by 3 bases and J by 1 base, with 15 bases between the two germline ends. CDR3 size: 16 residues. As DNA, the CDR3 is TGTGCCAGCAGTTTCCAGGGAGAAGGTCCGAACACTGAAGCTTTCTTT. It codes for CASSFQGEGPNTEAFF.

The chain combines TRBV7-9 with TRBJ2-1, with 9 bases that match TRBD2. After removal of 3 bases from V and 4 bases from J, the junction contained 7 bases not matched to a gene. Per germline, CDR1 SEHNR and CDR2 FQNEAQ (reference sequence). The CDR3 spans 16 residues. CDR3 DNA: TGTGCCAGCAGCTTGGCCGCGGGAGGGCCGTACAATGAGCAGTTCTTC. Translation gives CASSLAAGGPYNEQFF.

The chain couples TRBV27 to TRBJ2-1; 10 positions match TRBD2. The CDR3 runs to 15 residues. V shed 5 bases, J shed 6 bases, and the junction held 7 bases outside the gene matches. Germline V gives CDR1 MNHEY, CDR2 SMNVEV (reference sequence). The CDR3 DNA is TGTGCCAGCAGTAGAAGCGGGAGGGCCGTCAATGAGCAGTTCTTC. It codes for CASSRSGRAVNEQFF.

This clone was counted between two and nine times. The rearrangement uses TRBV27 and TRBJ2-7; D gene uncertain. V lost 5 bases to trimming and J lost 0 bases, with 17 bases between them. The CDR3 totals 16 residues. Looked up from germline, CDR1 is MNHEY and CDR2 is SMNVEV (reference sequence). The CDR3 protein is CASSPGFYVGSYEQYF. The DNA for the CDR3 is TGTGCCAGCAGTCCCGGTTTTTATGTGGGCTCCTACGAGCAGTACTTC.

J is TRBJ1-1 and V is TRBV7-9; the D is unclear. The V gene's germline CDR1 is SEHNR and CDR2 FQNEAQ (reference sequence). Trimming removed 1 base from V and 2 bases from J, with 8 bases in between. This CDR3 contains 14 residues. The DNA of the CDR3 is TGTGCCAGCAGCTTAGAAAGGGTTAACACTGAAGCTTTCTTT. Its translation: CASSLERVNTEAFF.

This clone is categorized as medium-sized. V is TRBV7-2 and J is TRBJ2-3; tentative D call: TRBD2 (6 bases). V lost 2 bases and J 4 bases, leaving 16 bases between the germline ends. The germline V gene has CDR1 SGHTA and CDR2 FQGNSA. The CDR3 loop spans 16 amino acids. In DNA, the CDR3 is TGTGCCAGCAGCTTAAATCAGGGAGGTTTCGCAGATACGCAGTATTTT. Translation gives CASSLNQGGFADTQYF.

This rearrangement joins TRBV13 to TRBJ2-1; 9 bases fit TRBD1. The J segment lost 8 bases and the V segment lost 8 bases, leaving 4 bases of the junction unmatched. The germline CDR1 and CDR2 sequences are PRHDT and FYEKMQ (reference sequence). The CDR3 is 12 amino acids. Here the CDR3 reads CASRDRADEQFF. CDR3 DNA: TGTGCCAGCCGGGACAGGGCGGATGAGCAGTTCTTC.

This clone has a handful of counts. The chain carries TRBV7-8 and TRBJ2-2; 8 positions agree with TRBD2. Germline CDR1 is SGHVS and CDR2 is FQNEAQ. V was clipped by 1 base and J by 11 bases; unmatched bases: 9. This CDR3 has 15 residues. The CDR3 nucleotides read TGTGCCAGCAGCTTAGACGGCCTAGCGGGCGGCGAGCTGTTTTTT. Translating it yields CASSLDGLAGGELFF.

The gene calls are TRBV5-4 and TRBJ2-3, with 10 bases that match TRBD2. Per germline, CDR1 SGHNT and CDR2 YYREEE (reference sequence). The CDR3 extends over 15 amino acids. V gave up 4 bases and J gave up 8 bases; unmatched junction bases: 10. Here the CDR3 reads CASSATSGALRTQYF. The DNA for the CDR3 is TGTGCCAGCAGCGCCACTAGCGGGGCACTTCGTACGCAGTATTTT.

This clone was detected only a few times. V is TRBV7-6 and J is TRBJ2-1, with 7 bases matching TRBD2. Germline V CDR1 and CDR2: SGHVS, FNYEAQ. The CDR3 sequence is 17 residues long. Trimming cost V 5 bases and J 1 base; bases outside gene matches: 11. This chain's CDR3 is CASSINIAGESYNEQFF. The CDR3 coding sequence is TGTGCCAGCAGCATAAATATAGCGGGTGAATCCTACAATGAGCAGTTCTTC.

This clone has a handful of counts. CDR3 in amino acids: CASIDRATYEQYF. CDR3 DNA: TGTGCCAGTATTGACAGGGCCACCTACGAGCAGTACTTC. V usage is TRBV19 and J usage is TRBJ2-7; 7 nucleotides agree with TRBD1. The CDR3 sequence is 13 residues long. The junction had 5 bases not matched to a gene; V was cut back by 7 bases and J by 2 bases. Germline values: CDR1 LNHDA, CDR2 SQIVND (reference sequence).

This chain joins TRBV5-4 and TRBJ2-3; 10 bases are a match to TRBD2. From germline, CDR1 is SGHNT and CDR2 YYREEE (reference sequence). This CDR3 comprises 15 residues. V lost 3 bases and J lost 4; bases outside the gene matches: 5. Here the CDR3 DNA reads TGTGCCAGCAGCTCAGGACTAGCGGTGCCAGATACGCAGTATTTT. Translating gives CASSSGLAVPDTQYF. Drawing the rest from reference TRBV5-4 and TRBJ2-3, the complete variable domain is ETGVTQSPTHLIKTRGQQVTLRCSSQSGHNTVSWYQQALGQGPQFIFQYYREEENGRGNFPPRFSGLQFPNYSSELNVNALELDDSALYLCASSSGLAVPDTQYFGPGTRLTVL.